This T cell receptor (beta chain) was identified in a study of cytomegalovirus exposure and HLA in healthy donors. General observations from the study: Most TCR beta V segments were productive about 87% or about 30% of the time in an earlier analysis. Most CMV-associated TCR beta chains appeared HLA-restricted in a later analysis.

Notes on this clone: Its cognate antigen is unknown.

Primers included in the PCR were 60 Vbeta and 13 Jbeta primers. Assay: immunoSEQ multiplex PCR; the TCRdb copy retains only in-frame clones and omits some. The sample includes 84,000 or so clones, over 60% of them seen just once. Germline-derived CDR1 and CDR2 are KGHSH and LQKENI. Trimming stripped 3 bases from V and 3 bases from J, with 9 bases between. The CDR3 has 14 amino acids. The receptor was isolated from a man younger than 45 in good health and CMV-seronegative. Sequenced input: PBMCs. The V call is TRBV18, the J call TRBJ1-3; tentative D call: TRBD1 (6 bases). For the CDR3, the DNA is TGTGCCAGCTCACCGGACAGACTTGGAAACACCATATATTTT. Its protein is CASSPDRLGNTIYF.